The rows below give T cell receptor beta chains drawn from one sample of a study of blood T cell repertoires in COVID-19. The repertoire was sequenced with immunoSEQ multiplex PCR; TCRdb's copy has only in-frame clones and lacks some. Of around 220,000 clones listed, 80% to 90% are singletons. Sequenced: peripheral blood. Receptors originate from a woman older than 75 with acute or convalescent COVID-19. CDR3s include the opening cysteine and the closing phenylalanine or tryptophan. D genes are given only for firm matches. Where a row states a size, it is once, few, many or the class of an expanded clone; other rows omit it.

d_gene	v_gene	abundance	j_gene	CDR3nt	CDR3aa
-	TRBV6-2/TRBV6-3	-	TRBJ2-7	TGTGCCAGCAGTCAGAGTGGGCAGGGCGGCTACGAGCAGTACTTC	CASSQSGQGGYEQYF
TRBD2	TRBV7-3	-	TRBJ2-1	TGTGCCAGCAGCTACACCGGGACTAGCGGGACTGATGAGCAGTTCTTC	CASSYTGTSGTDEQFF
-	TRBV19	few	TRBJ1-4	TGTGCCAGTAGTGGGCAGAAAATTAATGAAAAACTGTTTTTT	CASSGQKINEKLFF
-	TRBV28	-	TRBJ1-6	TGTGCCACTCGGGATCTGGAGGGGTCCCTCCACTTT	CATRDLEGSLHF
TRBD2	TRBV27	-	TRBJ2-1	TGTGCCAGCAGTCCCGGGAGGGCCGGGTACAATGAGCAGTTCTTC	CASSPGRAGYNEQFF
TRBD1	TRBV3-1/TRBV3-2	-	TRBJ1-2	TGTGCCAGCAGCCAATGGACAGGGTCTGCCTATGGCTACACCTTC	CASSQWTGSAYGYTF
-	TRBV19	once	TRBJ2-7	TGTGCCAGTAGTACCACTCTACAGAGCTACGAGCAGTACTTC	CASSTTLQSYEQYF
TRBD2	TRBV9	-	TRBJ2-1	TGTGCCAGCAGCCCCACCGGAGGAGCGGGAGGGCTCAATGAGCAGTTCTTC	CASSPTGGAGGLNEQFF
-	TRBV3-1/TRBV3-2	once	TRBJ2-5	TGTGCCAGCAGCCAAGGGGGATGGGGCCCCAGGGAGACCCAGTACTTC	CASSQGGWGPRETQYF
-	TRBV5-5	-	TRBJ1-1	TGTGCCAGCAGCTTGGCCCCCCCTGGAGTCACTGAAGCTTTCTTT	CASSLAPPGVTEAFF
-	TRBV28	-	TRBJ1-5	TGTGCCAGCAGTTCTACAGGGTCAATTCAGCCCCAGCATTTT	CASSSTGSIQPQHF
-	TRBV5-1	-	TRBJ2-7	TGCGCCAGCAGCTTAACGTCCCAGTCCTACGAGCAGTACTTC	CASSLTSQSYEQYF
-	TRBV7-9	-	TRBJ2-1	TGTGCCAGCAGCCTCACAGGGATAATGGTGCTTAGGAATGAGCAGTTCTTC	CASSLTGIMVLRNEQFF
TRBD1	TRBV6-6	-	TRBJ2-7	TGTGCCAGCAGTCCCCCGGGACAGAGCGCCTACGAGCAGTACTTC	CASSPPGQSAYEQYF
-	TRBV21-1	-	TRBJ2-2	TGTGCCAGCAGCGCGTCGACAGGCAACCGCGGAACGACCGGGGAGCTGTTTTTT	CASSASTGNRGTTGELFF
-	TRBV19	-	TRBJ1-1	TGTGCCAGTGGACAACAGGGAGACACTGAAGCTTTCTTT	CASGQQGDTEAFF
TRBD1	TRBV5-1	-	TRBJ1-2	TGCGCCAGCAGCTCCTCCGGGACAGGGGCCTCCGGCTACACCTTC	CASSSSGTGASGYTF
-	TRBV18	-	TRBJ1-6	TGTGCCAGCTCACCGGTGACAACTTCACCCCTCCACTTT	CASSPVTTSPLHF
-	TRBV10-3	-	TRBJ1-1	TGTGCCATCAGGAGAACAGGGTTGGGCACTGAAGCTTTCTTT	CAIRRTGLGTEAFF
-	TRBV9	-	TRBJ2-2	TGTGCCAGCAGCGCCGGCCCCGGGGGCACCGGGGAGCTGTTTTTT	CASSAGPGGTGELFF
-	TRBV20-1	-	TRBJ1-1	TGCAGTGCTAGTGATTGGTCCGGTACCACTGAAGCTTTCTTT	CSASDWSGTTEAFF
-	TRBV7-8	-	TRBJ1-4	TGTGCCAGCAGCTTTAGGAAGGACAGACTCGTGGAGAAAGAACTGTTTTTT	CASSFRKDRLVEKELFF
TRBD2	TRBV18	-	TRBJ2-4	TGTGCCAGCTCACCACAGGGACTAGCGGGGGAGGACATTCAGTACTTC	CASSPQGLAGEDIQYF
-	TRBV28	-	TRBJ1-2	TGTGCCAGCAGTTTACGGTCAGGTGATGGCTACACCTTC	CASSLRSGDGYTF
-	TRBV5-5	-	TRBJ2-7	TGTGCCAGCAGCTTCTCACTCTACGAGCAGTACTTC	CASSFSLYEQYF
TRBD2	TRBV7-2	once	TRBJ2-3	TGTGCCAGCAGCTTACGAGCGGGGGGTATCACAGATACGCAGTATTTT	CASSLRAGGITDTQYF
-	TRBV19	-	TRBJ2-7	TGTGCCAGTAGTATGTTTGGGCTCAGTTCAAGCTCCTACGAGCAGTACTTC	CASSMFGLSSSSYEQYF
TRBD1	TRBV6-4	-	TRBJ1-1	TGTGCCAGCAGCTCACAGGGGCCGAACACTGAAGCTTTCTTT	CASSSQGPNTEAFF
TRBD1	TRBV19	-	TRBJ1-5	TGTGCCAGTACTCAGACAGGGGAGAAGGATCAGCCCCAGCATTTT	CASTQTGEKDQPQHF
TRBD2	TRBV6-5	few	TRBJ2-5	TGTGCCAGCAGTTACATCCGGGAGGGTGGAGAGACCCAGTACTTC	CASSYIREGGETQYF
TRBD2	TRBV19	-	TRBJ2-1	TGTGCCAGTCGTAGCCGATCCGGGACTAGCGGCTCTACGGGTGAGCAGTTCTTC	CASRSRSGTSGSTGEQFF
TRBD2	TRBV11-2	-	TRBJ2-7	TGTGCCAGCAGCTTAGTTTTGGCTAGCGGGTCCTACGAGCAGTACTTC	CASSLVLASGSYEQYF
-	TRBV20-1	many	TRBJ2-7	TGCAGTGCTGGTAGCTCCTACGAGCAGTACTTC	CSAGSSYEQYF
-	TRBV3-1/TRBV3-2	-	TRBJ2-7	TGTGCCAGCAGCCAAGCCCCGGGAGACGTATCCTACGAGCAGTACTTC	CASSQAPGDVSYEQYF
TRBD1	TRBV7-3	-	TRBJ2-1	TGTGCCAGCAGCGGGACAGAGGGCACGAGCCAGTTCTTC	CASSGTEGTSQFF
TRBD2	TRBV6-5	-	TRBJ2-1	TGTGCCAGCAGGACTAGCGGGATGAACAATGAGCAGTTCTTC	CASRTSGMNNEQFF
-	TRBV6-1	-	TRBJ1-3	TGTGCCGGGGGCGCGGGCTCTGGAAACACCATATATTTT	CAGGAGSGNTIYF
-	TRBV5-4	-	TRBJ2-3	TGTGCCAGCAGCTTGTCAGTGAACCCCACAGATACGCAGTATTTT	CASSLSVNPTDTQYF
-	TRBV7-8	-	TRBJ1-6	TGTGCCAGCAGCTCACCCGGGGGGGAATCCTATAATTCACCCCTCCACTTT	CASSSPGGESYNSPLHF
TRBD1	TRBV28	few	TRBJ1-4	TGTGCCAGCAGTAACTCTCAACAGGGGGCGGTCGAAAAACTGTTTTTT	CASSNSQQGAVEKLFF
-	TRBV28	-	TRBJ2-7	TGTGCCAGCAGTTTATATCCAGGCTCCTACGAGCAGTACTTC	CASSLYPGSYEQYF
-	TRBV6-2/TRBV6-3	-	TRBJ1-2	TGTGCCAGCAGTTTCGGACAGACTTATGGCTACACCTTC	CASSFGQTYGYTF
TRBD2	TRBV5-1	few	TRBJ2-7	TGCGCCAGCAGCCCGAGGGCGCTAGCGGGAGGGGTCCACTACGAGCAGTACTTC	CASSPRALAGGVHYEQYF
-	TRBV18	few	TRBJ1-1	TGTGCCAGCTCACCACCGGTATCCGGGAACACTGAAGCTTTCTTT	CASSPPVSGNTEAFF
-	TRBV2	-	TRBJ1-1	TGTGCCAGCAGAGGGGACACTTTGAACACTGAAGCTTTCTTT	CASRGDTLNTEAFF
TRBD2	TRBV3-1/TRBV3-2	-	TRBJ2-1	TGTGCCAGCAGCCCTAGGGGTAGCGGGAGCCGTGGCTACAATGAGCAGTTCTTC	CASSPRGSGSRGYNEQFF
-	TRBV18	few	TRBJ1-1	TGTGCCAGCTCACCGTCTAGTTTCGACACTGAAGCTTTCTTT	CASSPSSFDTEAFF
-	TRBV10-3	once	TRBJ1-6	TGTGCCATCAGCCCCGGCGGGGCCAATTCACCCCTCCACTTT	CAISPGGANSPLHF
-	TRBV3-1/TRBV3-2	once	TRBJ1-6	TGTGCCAGCAGCCAAGTTTCAGGGGAGCATTCACCCCTCCACTTT	CASSQVSGEHSPLHF
TRBD1	TRBV19	-	TRBJ1-5	TGTGCCAGTAGTATGGTGACAGGGGGTAACCAGCCCCAGCATTTT	CASSMVTGGNQPQHF